This T cell receptor (beta chain) was recovered during a study of shared clonotypes between healthy human individuals. About the research overall: Each donor had three CD4 naive, three CD4 memory, two CD8 naive and one CD8 memory plate.

Germline CDR1 and CDR2: MNHNY and SVGAGI (reference sequence). The V end was cut by 6 bases, the J end by 4 bases, with 6 bases between. This CDR3 is 11 amino acids long. TCRdb keeps only in-frame clones here, not all; method: immunoSEQ multiplex PCR. The table records about 1.1 million clones, roughly 77% of them present only once. The TCR originated in a man between 18 and 35 years old in good health. Some clones in this sample may be carry-over from other donors' samples. The source material was memory CD4+ T cells from PBMCs. Noted subset: CD45RA-negative fraction. V and J are TRBV6-6 and TRBJ2-5; D call uncertain. CDR3 nucleotide sequence: TGTGCCAGCAGCCAAGGAGAGACCCAGTACTTC. Protein product: CASSQGETQYF.